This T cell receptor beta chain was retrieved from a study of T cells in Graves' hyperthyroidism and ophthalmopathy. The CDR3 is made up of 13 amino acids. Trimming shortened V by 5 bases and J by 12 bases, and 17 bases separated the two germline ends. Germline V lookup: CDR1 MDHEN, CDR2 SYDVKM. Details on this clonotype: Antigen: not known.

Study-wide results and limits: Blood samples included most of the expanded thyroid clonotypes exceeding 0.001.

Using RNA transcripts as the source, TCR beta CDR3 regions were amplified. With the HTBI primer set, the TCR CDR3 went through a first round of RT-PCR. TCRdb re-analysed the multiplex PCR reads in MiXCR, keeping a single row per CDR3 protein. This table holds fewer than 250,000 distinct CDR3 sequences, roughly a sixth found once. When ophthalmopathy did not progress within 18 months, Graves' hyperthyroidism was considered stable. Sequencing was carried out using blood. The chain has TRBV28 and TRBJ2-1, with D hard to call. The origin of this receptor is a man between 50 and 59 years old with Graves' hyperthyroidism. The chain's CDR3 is CASSPIRYLRQFF. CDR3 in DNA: TGTGCCAGCAGTCCGATCCGCTACTTACGGCAGTTCTTC.